Sequencing of this T cell receptor (beta chain) was carried out in a study of cytomegalovirus exposure and HLA in healthy donors. About the study: Among the roughly 400 genotyped donors, around 85% were placed in the Caucasian-associated ancestry cluster. Whole-study results and caveats: A later analysis linked a missense DCLRE1C variant to TCR beta V- and J-gene trimming. One later analysis reportedly identified an Asian-associated ancestry cluster that showed fewer N-insertions than the approximately 700-donor mean.

As to this clone: No antigen is known for it.

CDR1 is SGHVS and CDR2 is FQNEAQ in the germline V gene. The CDR3 covers 13 residues. Trimming left V 7 bases short and J 5 bases short, with 14 bases between. The PCR was carried out with 60 Vbeta primers and 13 Jbeta primers. Libraries were prepared by immunoSEQ multiplex PCR; TCRdb keeps only in-frame clonotypes and omits some of them. The repertoire includes 90,000 to 120,000 clones, approximately 81% of them detected once, and 2% to 2.5% sits in the top ten. The clonotype originates from a man aged 25-40 years in good health and CMV-seronegative. The rearrangement uses TRBV7-8 and TRBJ2-5, with D possibly being TRBD1 (6 bases). The material sequenced was PBMCs. Here the CDR3 reads CASTQGIWETQYF. The CDR3 region has the DNA TGTGCCAGCACGCAGGGGATTTGGGAGACCCAGTACTTC. Full variable domain (missing parts from reference TRBV7-8 and TRBJ2-5): GAGVSQSPRYKVAKRGQDVALRCDPISGHVSLFWYQQALGQGPEFLTYFQNEAQLDKSGLPSDRFFAERPEGSVSTLKIQRTQQEDSAVYLCASTQGIWETQYFGPGTRLLVL.